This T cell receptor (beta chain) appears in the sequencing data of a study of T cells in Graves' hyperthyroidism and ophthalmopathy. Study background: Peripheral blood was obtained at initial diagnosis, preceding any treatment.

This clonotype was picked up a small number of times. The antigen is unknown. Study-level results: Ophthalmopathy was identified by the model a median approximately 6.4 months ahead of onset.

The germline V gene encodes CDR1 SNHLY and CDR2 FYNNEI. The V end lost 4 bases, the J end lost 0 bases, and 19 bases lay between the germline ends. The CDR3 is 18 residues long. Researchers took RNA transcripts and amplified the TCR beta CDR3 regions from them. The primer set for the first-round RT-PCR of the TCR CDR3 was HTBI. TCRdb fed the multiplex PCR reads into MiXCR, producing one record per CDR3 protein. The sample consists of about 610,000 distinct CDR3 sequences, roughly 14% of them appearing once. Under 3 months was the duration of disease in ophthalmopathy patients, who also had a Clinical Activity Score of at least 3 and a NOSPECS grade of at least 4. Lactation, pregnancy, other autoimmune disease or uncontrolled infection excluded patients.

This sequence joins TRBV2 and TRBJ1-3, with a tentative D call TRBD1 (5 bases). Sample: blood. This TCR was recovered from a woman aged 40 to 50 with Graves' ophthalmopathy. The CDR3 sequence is CASSGGGVLRGSGNTIYF. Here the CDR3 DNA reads TGTGCCAGCAGTGGGGGGGGAGTCCTAAGGGGCTCTGGAAACACCATATATTTT.